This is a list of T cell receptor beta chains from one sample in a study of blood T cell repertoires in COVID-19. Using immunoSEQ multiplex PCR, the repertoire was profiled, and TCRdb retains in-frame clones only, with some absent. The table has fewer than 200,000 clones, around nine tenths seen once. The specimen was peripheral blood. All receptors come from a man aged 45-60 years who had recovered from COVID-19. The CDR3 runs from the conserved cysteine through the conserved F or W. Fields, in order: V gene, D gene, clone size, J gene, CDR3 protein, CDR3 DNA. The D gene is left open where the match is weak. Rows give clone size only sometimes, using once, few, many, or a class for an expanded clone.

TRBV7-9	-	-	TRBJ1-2	CASSNTAGGYTF	TGTGCCAGCAGCAACACGGCGGGGGGCTACACCTTC
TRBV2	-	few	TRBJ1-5	CASGGRGWEPQHF	TGTGCCAGCGGAGGGAGGGGATGGGAGCCCCAGCATTTT
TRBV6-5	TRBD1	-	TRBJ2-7	CASSYTGGLSLEQYF	TGTGCCAGCAGTTACACAGGGGGCTTATCGTTGGAGCAGTACTTC
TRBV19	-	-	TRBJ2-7	CAAGLGEQYF	TGTGCGGCAGGATTGGGCGAGCAGTACTTC
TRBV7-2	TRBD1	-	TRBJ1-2	CASSPQGQGVSGYTF	TGTGCCAGCAGCCCCCAGGGACAGGGGGTCAGTGGCTACACCTTC
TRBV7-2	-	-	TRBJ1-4	CASSLVGSQGEKLFF	TGTGCCAGCAGCTTAGTAGGTTCTCAGGGTGAAAAACTGTTTTTT
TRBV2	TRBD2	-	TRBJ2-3	CASRKTSGRNKDTQYF	TGTGCCAGCAGAAAGACTAGCGGGCGGAATAAAGATACGCAGTATTTT
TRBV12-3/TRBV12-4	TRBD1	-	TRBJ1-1	CASSWTGTTEAFF	TGTGCCAGCAGTTGGACAGGGACGACTGAAGCTTTCTTT
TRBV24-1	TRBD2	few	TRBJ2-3	CATRRGDSVTDTQYF	TGTGCCACCAGGCGGGGGGATTCGGTGACAGATACGCAGTATTTT
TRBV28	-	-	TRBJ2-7	CASTSDLYEQYF	TGTGCCAGCACCTCAGATTTGTACGAGCAGTACTTC
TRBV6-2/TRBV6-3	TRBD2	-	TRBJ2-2	CASSALGLAGGWNTGELFF	TGTGCCAGCAGTGCCCTTGGACTAGCGGGAGGGTGGAACACCGGGGAGCTGTTTTTT
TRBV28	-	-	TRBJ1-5	CASSFWTDNQPQHF	TGTGCCAGCAGTTTCTGGACAGACAATCAGCCCCAGCATTTT
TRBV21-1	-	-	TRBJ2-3	CASSKVSSGRAAGTDTQYF	TGTGCCAGCAGCAAAGTAAGTAGCGGGAGGGCCGCGGGAACAGATACGCAGTATTTT
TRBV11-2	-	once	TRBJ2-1	CASSFPGRGREQFF	TGTGCCAGCAGCTTCCCCGGGAGAGGACGTGAGCAGTTCTTC
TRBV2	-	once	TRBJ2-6	CASRDITGPGANVLTF	TGTGCCAGCAGGGATATTACAGGGCCTGGGGCCAACGTCCTGACTTTC
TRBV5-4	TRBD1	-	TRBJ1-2	CASSLARVQGTSDTF	TGTGCCAGCAGCTTGGCCCGGGTACAGGGGACGTCGGACACCTTC
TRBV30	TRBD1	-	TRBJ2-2	CAWSGHRDSGELFF	TGTGCCTGGAGTGGTCACAGGGACAGCGGGGAGCTGTTTTTT
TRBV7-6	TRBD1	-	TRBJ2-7	CASSQASGGVSYEQYF	TGTGCCAGCAGCCAGGCCTCAGGGGGTGTTTCCTACGAGCAGTACTTC
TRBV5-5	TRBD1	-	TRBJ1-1	CASSPYTTGGEAFF	TGTGCCAGCAGCCCTTATACGACAGGGGGTGAAGCTTTCTTT
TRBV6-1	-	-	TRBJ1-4	CASSDRGGANEKLFF	TGTGCCAGCAGTGACCGGGGGGGGGCTAATGAAAAACTGTTTTTT
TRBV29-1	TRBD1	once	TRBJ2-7	CSVLERGQGAWEQYF	TGCAGCGTTCTCGAGAGGGGACAGGGGGCTTGGGAGCAGTACTTC
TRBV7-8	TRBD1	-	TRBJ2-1	CASSNYRDRGNEQFF	TGTGCCAGCAGCAACTACCGGGACAGGGGGAATGAGCAGTTCTTC
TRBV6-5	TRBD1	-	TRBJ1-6	CASSPDRGGVSPLHF	TGTGCCAGCAGTCCGGACAGGGGAGGGGTATCACCCCTCCACTTT
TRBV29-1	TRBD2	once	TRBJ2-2	CSGGSGSTGELFF	TGCAGCGGCGGTAGCGGGAGCACCGGGGAGCTGTTTTTT
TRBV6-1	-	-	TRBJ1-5	CASSGRGYEKVRNQPQHF	TGTGCCAGCAGTGGTAGGGGGTATGAAAAGGTGCGCAATCAGCCCCAGCATTTT
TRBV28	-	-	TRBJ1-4	CASSLGTRTNEKLFF	TGTGCCAGCAGTTTAGGGACAAGAACTAATGAAAAACTGTTTTTT
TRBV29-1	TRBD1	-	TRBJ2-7	CSVGQGIYEQYF	TGCAGCGTTGGACAGGGAATCTACGAGCAGTACTTC
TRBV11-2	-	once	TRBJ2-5	CASSLQGETQYF	TGTGCCAGCAGCTTACAGGGGGAGACCCAGTACTTC
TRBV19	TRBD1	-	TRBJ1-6	CASMDRVNSPLHF	TGTGCCAGTATGGACAGGGTTAATTCACCCCTCCACTTT
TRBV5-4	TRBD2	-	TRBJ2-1	CASSSGTRRDNEQFF	TGTGCCAGCAGCTCCGGGACTAGGAGAGACAATGAGCAGTTCTTC
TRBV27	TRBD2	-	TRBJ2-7	CASKTSGSGDEQYF	TGTGCCAGCAAAACAAGCGGGAGTGGCGACGAGCAGTACTTC
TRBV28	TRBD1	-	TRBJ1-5	CASSSRRQGASNQPQHF	TGTGCCAGCAGCTCCCGCCGACAGGGGGCTAGCAATCAGCCCCAGCATTTT
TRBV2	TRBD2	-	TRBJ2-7	CASLWSGGPTYEQYF	TGTGCCAGCCTATGGAGCGGGGGGCCTACCTACGAGCAGTACTTC
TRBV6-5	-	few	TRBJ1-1	CASSPGGIAEAFF	TGTGCCAGCAGTCCGGGAGGGATCGCTGAAGCTTTCTTT
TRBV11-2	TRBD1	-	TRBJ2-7	CASSPVRRQGAYEQYF	TGTGCCAGCAGCCCCGTCCGGAGGCAGGGGGCGTACGAGCAGTACTTC
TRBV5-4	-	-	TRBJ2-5	CASSLNSWETQYF	TGTGCCAGCAGCTTGAACAGTTGGGAGACCCAGTACTTC
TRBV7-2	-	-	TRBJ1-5	CASSISGDSNQPQHF	TGTGCCAGCAGCATAAGCGGTGATAGCAATCAGCCCCAGCATTTT
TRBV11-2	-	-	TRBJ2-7	CASSLETDYEQYF	TGTGCCAGCAGCTTAGAAACAGACTACGAGCAGTACTTC
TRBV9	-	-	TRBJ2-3	CASSAYTDTQYF	TGTGCCAGCAGCGCCTACACAGATACGCAGTATTTT
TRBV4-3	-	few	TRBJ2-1	CASSHPAYNEQFF	TGCGCCAGCAGCCATCCCGCCTACAATGAGCAGTTCTTC
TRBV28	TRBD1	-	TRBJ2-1	CASSVTGGSYNEQFF	TGTGCCAGCAGCGTAACAGGGGGTTCCTACAATGAGCAGTTCTTC
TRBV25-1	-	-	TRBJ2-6	CASSEWGDFWNVLTF	TGTGCCAGCAGTGAATGGGGGGACTTTTGGAACGTCCTGACTTTC
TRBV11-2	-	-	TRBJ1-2	CAAGEGPLANYGYTF	TGTGCCGCGGGGGAGGGACCCTTAGCTAACTATGGCTACACCTTC
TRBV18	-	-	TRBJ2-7	CASSPPGTGASYEQYF	TGTGCCAGCTCACCACCAGGAACGGGAGCGTCCTACGAGCAGTACTTC
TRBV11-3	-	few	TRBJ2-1	CASSSRGDTNEQFF	TGTGCCAGCAGCTCCCGGGGGGACACCAATGAGCAGTTCTTC
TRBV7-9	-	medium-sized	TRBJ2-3	CASSRQRGGGDTQYF	TGTGCCAGCAGCCGTCAAAGGGGGGGTGGAGATACGCAGTATTTT
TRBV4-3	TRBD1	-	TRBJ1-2	CASSQDYGDRNYGYTF	TGCGCCAGCAGCCAAGATTACGGGGACAGGAACTATGGCTACACCTTC
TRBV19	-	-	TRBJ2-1	CASSPDRSSYNEQFF	TGTGCCAGTAGTCCTGACAGGAGCTCCTACAATGAGCAGTTCTTC
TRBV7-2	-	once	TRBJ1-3	CASSLAAGSLAGGNTIYF	TGTGCCAGCAGTTTAGCGGCGGGGTCCCTCGCAGGTGGAAACACCATATATTTT
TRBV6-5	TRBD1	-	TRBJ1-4	CASSYSGQLTNEKLFF	TGTGCCAGCAGTTACTCGGGACAGTTAACTAATGAAAAACTGTTTTTT
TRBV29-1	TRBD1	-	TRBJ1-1	CSGQGDTEAFF	TGCAGCGGACAGGGGGACACTGAAGCTTTCTTT
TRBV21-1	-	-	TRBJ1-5	CASSKKGGRGQPQHF	TGTGCCAGCAGCAAAAAAGGTGGGCGGGGACAGCCCCAGCATTTT
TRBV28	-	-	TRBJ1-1	CASSTANTEAFF	TGTGCCAGCAGTACAGCGAACACTGAAGCTTTCTTT
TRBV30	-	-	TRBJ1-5	CAWSKQGKGNQPQHF	TGTGCCTGGAGTAAACAGGGAAAGGGGAATCAGCCCCAGCATTTT
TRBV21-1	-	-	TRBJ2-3	CASSNWTDPSRTDTQYF	TGTGCCAGCAGCAACTGGACAGACCCATCGCGCACAGATACGCAGTATTTT
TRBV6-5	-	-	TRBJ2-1	CASSFGRSYNEQFF	TGTGCCAGCAGTTTCGGGAGAAGCTACAATGAGCAGTTCTTC
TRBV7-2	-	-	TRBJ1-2	CASSPLVGGRWNGYTF	TGTGCCAGCAGCCCCTTGGTCGGGGGAAGGTGGAATGGCTACACCTTC